This TCR beta chain stems from a study of cytotoxic CD8 clonotypes in ibrutinib-treated CLL. For the study at large: Response samples followed a median roughly 13 months of treatment, range 6 to 36. Among the samples, the mean was 255,043 productive templates and roughly 100,000 productive rearrangements.

Per germline, CDR1 SEHNR and CDR2 FQNEAQ (reference sequence). The CDR3 has 14 residues. V lost 6 bases to trimming and J lost 6 bases, with 14 bases between them. The table lists this clone with a few counts. Measured with immunoSEQ multiplex PCR; TCRdb has only the in-frame clones, and not every one. The sample lists about 250,000 clones, under 75% seen once, with 15% to 17% in the top ten. The genes are TRBV7-9 and TRBJ2-2; TRBD1 or TRBD2 may be the D gene (5 bases each). The sequence came from a human donor with chronic lymphocytic leukemia. This specimen consisted of PBMCs, obtained after 24 months of ibrutinib treatment. Here the CDR3 reads CASSPGPHAGELFF. The CDR3 DNA is TGTGCCAGCAGTCCGGGACCACACGCCGGGGAGCTGTTTTTT. Looking up the rest from reference TRBV7-9 and TRBJ2-2 gives the full variable domain: DTGVSQNPRHKITKRGQNVTFRCDPISEHNRLYWYRQTLGQGPEFLTYFQNEAQLEKSRLLSDRFSAERPKGSFSTLEIQRTEQGDSAMYLCASSPGPHAGELFFGEGSRLTVL.